A single sample gave rise to the 27 T cell receptor beta chains below, sequenced in a study of blood T cell repertoires in COVID-19. Some clones are missing from TCRdb's copy, which holds only in-frame ones; the method was immunoSEQ multiplex PCR. The repertoire holds around 260,000 clones, with around 90% as singletons. The specimen was PBMCs or T cells enriched from blood (not recorded which). Every receptor here comes from a woman aged 30 to 39 who had recovered from COVID-19.

The rearrangement joins TRBV6-5 to TRBJ1-4, with 7 positions matching TRBD1. V was clipped by 2 bases and J by 7 bases; unmatched bases: 10. Germline V gene sequence: CDR1 MNHEY, CDR2 SVGAGI. The CDR3 totals 16 residues. CDR3 in amino acids: CASSYRTGSGVEKLFF. The CDR3 nucleotides are TGTGCCAGCAGTTACAGGACAGGTAGCGGGGTTGAAAAACTGTTTTTT.

The gene calls are TRBV7-9 and TRBJ2-7, with 9 bases lining up with TRBD1. Germline CDR1 is SEHNR and CDR2 is FQNEAQ (reference sequence). The J segment lost 0 bases and the V segment lost 5 bases, leaving 5 bases of the junction unmatched. This CDR3 is built from 15 residues. The CDR3 nucleotides are TGTGCCAGCAGCCCGCCGGGACAGGGCTCCTACGAGCAGTACTTC. It specifies CASSPPGQGSYEQYF. The full variable domain, in which reference TRBV7-9 and TRBJ2-7 provide the parts outside the CDR3, is DTGVSQNPRHKITKRGQNVTFRCDPISEHNRLYWYRQTLGQGPEFLTYFQNEAQLEKSRLLSDRFSAERPKGSFSTLEIQRTEQGDSAMYLCASSPPGQGSYEQYFGPGTRLTVT.

The chain carries TRBV30 and TRBJ2-7; TRBD2 aligns across 9 bases. The length of the CDR3 is 14 residues. V shed 3 bases, J shed 3 bases, and the junction held 6 bases outside the gene matches. Per the germline V gene, CDR1 is GTSNPN and CDR2 is SVGIG (reference sequence). DNA of the CDR3: TGTGCCTGGAGCCTTTATAGCGGGAGCTACGAGCAGTACTTC. Its translation: CAWSLYSGSYEQYF.

The chain is built from TRBV2 and TRBJ1-4, with 7 bases fitting TRBD1. Looked up from germline, CDR1 is SNHLY and CDR2 is FYNNEI. The junction had 3 bases not matched to a gene; V was cut back by 2 bases and J by 3 bases. This CDR3 spans 15 amino acids. The CDR3 is CASSENRGANEKLFF. CDR3 bases: TGTGCCAGCAGTGAAAACAGGGGCGCTAATGAAAAACTGTTTTTT.

J is TRBJ2-7 and V is TRBV15; 9 nucleotides match TRBD2. The V gene end was trimmed by 3 bases and the J gene end by 4 bases; junction bases not matched to a gene: 4. From germline, CDR1 is LNHNV and CDR2 YYDKDF (reference sequence). This CDR3 is 14 amino acids long. The DNA for the CDR3 is TGTGCCACCAGCAGGGCGGGAGGGCCTTACGAGCAGTACTTC. It encodes CATSRAGGPYEQYF.

The V call is TRBV7-9, the J call TRBJ2-1; 7 bases fit TRBD2. This CDR3 is 15 amino acids long. Germline CDR1 SEHNR, CDR2 FQNEAQ (reference sequence). Trimming took 2 bases from V and 5 from J; bases not matched to a gene: 6. The CDR3 region is CASSLPASGHNEQFF. CDR3 sequence (DNA): TGTGCCAGCAGCTTACCGGCTAGCGGACACAATGAGCAGTTCTTC.

The chain carries TRBV7-9 and TRBJ1-4; 10 bases are a match to TRBD1. The CDR3 is 14 residues long. V lost 5 bases, J lost 5 bases, and 2 bases stayed unmatched. The germline CDR1 and CDR2 sequences are SEHNR and FQNEAQ (reference sequence). The CDR3 bases are TGTGCCAGCAGCCCGACAGGGGGCAATGAAAAACTGTTTTTT. This translates into CASSPTGGNEKLFF.

The chain employs TRBV7-8 and TRBJ2-7; no reliable D call. V was cut by 1 base and J by 6 bases, with 10 bases left in between. Looked up from germline, CDR1 is SGHVS and CDR2 is FQNEAQ. The CDR3 has 13 amino acids. The CDR3 spells CASSLDFFREQYF. DNA for the CDR3: TGTGCCAGCAGCTTAGACTTTTTTCGCGAGCAGTACTTC.

The J gene is TRBJ1-6, the V gene TRBV5-6; TRBD1 might be the D (6 bases). The CDR3 sequence is 14 residues long. CDR1 SGHDT and CDR2 YYEEEE come from the germline V gene. Trimming removed 2 bases at V and 6 bases at J, with 9 bases between. This CDR3 is CASSFRQANSPLHF. The CDR3 bases are TGTGCCAGCAGCTTCCGACAGGCTAATTCACCCCTCCACTTT. The whole variable domain, remainder taken from reference TRBV5-6 and TRBJ1-6, is DAGVTQSPTHLIKTRGQQVTLRCSPKSGHDTVSWYQQALGQGPQFIFQYYEEEERQRGNFPDRFSGHQFPNYSSELNVNALLLGDSALYLCASSFRQANSPLHFGNGTRLTVT.

The chain joins TRBV4-3 to TRBJ1-3, with a weak D call TRBD1 (5 bases). The CDR3 loop spans 15 amino acids. Germline values: CDR1 LGHNA, CDR2 YSLEER. Deletions cut 4 bases from V and 0 bases from J, with 10 bases between. The CDR3 DNA sequence: TGCGCCAGCAGCCCGACAGCGAGCTCTGGAAACACCATATATTTT. It specifies CASSPTASSGNTIYF.

The chain recombines TRBV11-2 with TRBJ2-3, with D possibly TRBD2 on 6 matching bases. Germline-derived CDR1 and CDR2 are SGHAT and FQNNGV. The V end was cut by 10 bases, the J end by 3 bases, with 17 bases between. There are 14 residues in the CDR3. The chain's CDR3 is CATQRGAGTDTQYF. The CDR3 DNA follows: TGTGCCACCCAGAGGGGCGCGGGGACAGATACGCAGTATTTT. Together with reference TRBV11-2 and TRBJ2-3, the CDR3 gives the full variable domain: EAGVAQSPRYKIIEKRQSVAFWCNPISGHATLYWYQQILGQGPKLLIQFQNNGVVDDSQLPKDRFSAERLKGVDSTLKIQPAKLEDSAVYLCATQRGAGTDTQYFGPGTRLTVL.

The chain combines TRBV30 with TRBJ1-6; TRBD1 matches 10 bases. The CDR3 totals 15 residues. Germline-derived CDR1 and CDR2 are GTSNPN and SVGIG (reference sequence). After removal of 1 base from V and 9 bases from J, the junction contained 6 bases not matched to a gene. The CDR3 DNA reads as TGTGCCTGGAGTGGAGGGACAGGGGAAAGTTCACCCCTCCACTTT. Its protein product is CAWSGGTGESSPLHF.

The chain is built from TRBV7-2 and TRBJ2-1, with D tentatively TRBD2 (5 bases). This CDR3 contains 15 residues. Germline CDR1 reads SGHTA; CDR2 reads FQGNSA. The V and J ends lost 4 bases and 3 bases respectively, with 13 bases between them. CDR3 protein: CASSWDQRSYNEQFF. CDR3 in DNA: TGTGCCAGCAGCTGGGATCAGCGGAGCTACAATGAGCAGTTCTTC.

V gene TRBV7-2 combines with J gene TRBJ1-2; unclear D gene. The germline V gene encodes CDR1 SGHTA and CDR2 FQGNSA. Trimming pared 3 bases from V and 6 bases from J, leaving 17 bases between. CDR3 length: 15 amino acids. This CDR3 reads CASSLARESWDGYTF. The CDR3 DNA is TGTGCCAGCAGCTTGGCGAGGGAATCGTGGGATGGCTACACCTTC.

This clone showed up just once. The chain uses TRBV28 and TRBJ2-7, with a tentative D call TRBD1 (5 bases). The CDR3 is 14 residues long. Trimming left V 2 bases short and J 5 bases short, with 13 bases between. Looked up from germline, CDR1 is MDHEN and CDR2 is SYDVKM. The DNA for the CDR3 is TGTGCCAGCAGTTTAAGGGGTCTGAGCCACGAGCAGTACTTC. This gives the protein CASSLRGLSHEQYF. The full variable domain, rest sourced from reference TRBV28 and TRBJ2-7, is DVKVTQSSRYLVKRTGEKVFLECVQDMDHENMFWYRQDPGLGLRLIYFSYDVKMKEKGDIPEGYSVSREKKERFSLILESASTNQTSMYLCASSLRGLSHEQYFGPGTRLTVT.

CDR3 in amino acids: CASSPGLAGVVPYEQYF. The CDR3 bases are TGTGCCAGCAGCCCGGGACTAGCGGGAGTAGTTCCCTACGAGCAGTACTTC. The chain couples TRBV7-3 to TRBJ2-7; 14 bases agree with TRBD2. The germline V gene encodes CDR1 SGHTA and CDR2 FQGTGA. CDR3 length equals 17 residues. Unmatched junction bases numbered 8, after V lost 5 bases and J lost 2 bases. The entire variable domain, with the rest obtained from reference TRBV7-3 and TRBJ2-7, is as follows: GAGVSQTPSNKVTEKGKYVELRCDPISGHTALYWYRQSLGQGPEFLIYFQGTGAADDSGLPNDRFFAVRPEGSVSTLKIQRTERGDSAVYLCASSPGLAGVVPYEQYFGPGTRLTVT.

The rearrangement links TRBV5-4 to TRBJ1-2; perhaps TRBD1 as D (5 bases). Germline V gene data show CDR1 as SGHNT and CDR2 as YYREEE (reference sequence). With 0 bases removed from V and 7 bases from J, the gap between germline ends came to 16 bases. This CDR3 spans 15 amino acids. The CDR3 region is CASSLGGAASGGYTF. The CDR3 nucleotides read TGTGCCAGCAGCTTGGGGGGCGCAGCGTCGGGTGGCTACACCTTC.

This chain's CDR3 is CASSQRRLDYYGYTF. CDR3 nucleotide sequence: TGTGCCAGCAGCCAGCGGCGCCTAGACTACTATGGCTACACCTTC. V is TRBV4-2 and J is TRBJ1-2; the D is unclear. The length of the CDR3 is 15 residues. Germline V gene sequence: CDR1 LGHNA, CDR2 YNFKEQ. Trimming shortened V by 3 bases and J by 3 bases, and 14 bases separated the two germline ends.

V is TRBV9 and J is TRBJ2-2, with TRBD2 matching over 7 bases. After removal of 3 bases from V and 4 bases from J, the junction contained 3 bases not matched to a gene. CDR3 size: 14 residues. Germline V CDR1 and CDR2: SGDLS, YYNGEE. The CDR3 region is CASSALAVTGELFF. In nucleotides, the CDR3 is TGTGCCAGCAGCGCGCTAGCGGTCACCGGGGAGCTGTTTTTT.

The chain recombines TRBV4-3 with TRBJ2-5; D uncertain. Trimming pared 0 bases from V and 5 bases from J, leaving 7 bases between. Germline values: CDR1 LGHNA, CDR2 YSLEER. The length of the CDR3 is 13 residues. CDR3 sequence: CASSQEWRETQYF. CDR3 nucleotide sequence: TGCGCCAGCAGCCAAGAATGGCGGGAGACCCAGTACTTC.

The V and J genes are TRBV11-3 and TRBJ2-5; D is uncertain. The germline V gene has CDR1 SGHNT and CDR2 YENEEA. Trimming removed 2 bases at V and 1 base at J, with 11 bases between. CDR3 size: 15 residues. As DNA, the CDR3 is TGTGCCAGCAGCTTACGGAGCAGTACCCAAGAGACCCAGTACTTC. It is translated as CASSLRSSTQETQYF.

This chain connects TRBV28 to TRBJ2-3; tentative D call: TRBD2 (7 bases). CDR1 and CDR2 (germline): MDHEN, SYDVKM. The CDR3 runs 15 residues. V shed 6 bases and J shed 0 bases, with 13 bases lying between them. CDR3 bases: TGTGCCAGCAGGACCGGGGGGCTGAGCACAGATACGCAGTATTTT. As protein: CASRTGGLSTDTQYF.

The rearrangement uses TRBV10-2 and TRBJ2-1, with 12 positions matching TRBD2. Germline V gives CDR1 WSHSY, CDR2 SAAADI. Trimming at V came to 4 bases and at J to 9 bases, leaving 4 bases not matched to a gene. This CDR3 region has 14 residues. CDR3 protein: CASSASSGRVEQFF. For the CDR3, the DNA is TGCGCCAGCAGTGCTTCTAGCGGGAGGGTTGAGCAGTTCTTC.

The chain joins TRBV19 to TRBJ2-4; 8 nucleotides line up with TRBD1. The CDR3 has 18 amino acids. CDR1 is LNHDA and CDR2 is SQIVND in the germline V gene (reference sequence). V lost 5 bases and J lost 0; bases outside the gene matches: 12. The CDR3 sequence: CASSWTGRGLQAKNIQYF. The CDR3 DNA sequence: TGTGCCAGTAGTTGGACAGGGCGAGGGCTTCAAGCCAAAAACATTCAGTACTTC.

The chain has TRBV6-6 and TRBJ1-1; 7 bases are a match to TRBD1. CDR3 length: 13 amino acids. Trimming cost V 6 bases and J 7 bases; bases outside gene matches: 8. CDR1 is MNHNY and CDR2 is SVGAGI in the germline V gene (reference sequence). In DNA form, the CDR3 reads TGTGCCAGCAGCCCCGGGACAGACTATGAAGCTTTCTTT. It yields the protein CASSPGTDYEAFF.

This clone was recorded once. The chain combines TRBV28 with TRBJ1-5; TRBD1 might be the D (6 bases). The germline gives CDR1 MDHEN, CDR2 SYDVKM. V lost 4 bases to trimming and J lost 6 bases, with 22 bases between them. There are 17 residues in the CDR3. CDR3 amino acids: CASSSQTGGALGQPQHF. In DNA form, the CDR3 reads TGTGCCAGCAGTTCCCAAACGGGGGGGGCACTGGGTCAGCCCCAGCATTTT.

The chain recombines TRBV2 with TRBJ1-5; D is ambiguous. V was cut by 2 bases and J by 6 bases, with 11 bases left in between. The CDR3 runs to 14 residues. The V gene's germline CDR1 is SNHLY and CDR2 FYNNEI. CDR3 coding DNA: TGTGCCAGCAGTGAAACTGTACGCGGTCAGCCCCAGCATTTT. Its protein is CASSETVRGQPQHF.